This T cell receptor (beta chain) was identified in a study of T cells in Graves' hyperthyroidism and ophthalmopathy. Across the study: Peripheral blood was secured at the point of initial diagnosis, before any treatment.

Comments on this clonotype: The antigen remains undetermined.

Researchers barred patients who had uncontrolled infection, other autoimmune disease, pregnancy or lactation. Regarding the study as a whole: Blood also carried most thyroid clonotypes expanded above 0.001. Through a model of 13 V-J features, ophthalmopathy was separated from stable hyperthyroidism.

CDR3 length: 14 amino acids. Trimming removed 4 bases from V and 11 bases from J; junction bases left unmatched: 9. Amplification yielded TCR beta CDR3 regions, with RNA transcripts as the source. The HTBI primer set was used in a first-round RT-PCR of the TCR CDR3. Each CDR3 protein is one row after TCRdb ran MiXCR on the multiplex PCR reads. The sample holds some 360,000 distinct CDR3 sequences, roughly 20% seen once. The sequenced material came from blood. The clonotype was recovered from a woman aged 40 to 50 with Graves' ophthalmopathy. The genes are TRBV12-3 or TRBV12-4 and TRBJ1-5; the match to TRBD1 covers 9 bases. The CDR3 is CASSWTGEKGAQHF. The CDR3 DNA follows: TGTGCCAGCAGTTGGACAGGGGAAAAGGGAGCCCAGCATTTT.